This T cell receptor (beta chain) was recovered during a study of memory CD4+ T cells and cytomegalovirus serostatus (dated by TCRdb to between 2018 and 2021). Some background on the complete study: The cohort included roughly 33 healthy adults from Belgium, of whom 9 were CMV seropositive and 24 were CMV seronegative. The study sequenced CD4+ memory TCRbeta repertoires of a Belgian cohort with known cytomegalovirus serostatus to replicate a published TCR-based CMV serostatus classifier.

What the research found in general, with its limitations: The results were interpreted as suggesting that the CMV-associated TCR signature is largely present in the CD4+ memory repertoire. Unlike the original study, which covered naive and memory CD4+ and CD8+ populations, the Belgian study sequenced only CD4+CD45RO+ memory cells. CMV serostatus prediction reached a median bootstrapped AUC of roughly 0.96 with the original framework and just under 0.93 with a US-trained random forest. Of roughly 170 previously reported CMV-associated TCRbeta sequences, some 73 appeared in the CD4+ memory repertoires, each in one to five individuals. On the Belgian cohort, the classifier based on the original framework reached a median bootstrapped AUC of approximately 0.95, with a 95% CI of 0.76-1.00.

A note on this clone: Which antigen it targets is not known. No clone much larger than this one lies a single base away; base qualities are absent.

Including the terminal cysteine and phenylalanine, the CDR3 comprises 15 residues. The kept DNA is CDR3 alone, 45 bases in frame from the first base. V sheds 2 bases and J sheds 4 bases, leaving 13 bases between their ends. The germline V gene supplies CDR1 MNHEY and CDR2 SVGAGI. Single viable CD3+CD4+CD8-CD45RO+ cells were sorted as memory CD4+ T cells on a FACSAria II. CMV serostatus was determined with a Roche Elecsys assay detecting serum IgG against CMV pp150, pp28, p38 and p52. After thawing, total CD4+ T cells were enriched by positive selection with CD4 magnetic microbeads. The samples came from a different study that was designed specifically to examine the CD4+ T cell memory repertoire. Peripheral blood mononuclear cells were isolated and cryopreserved following standard operating procedures; serum was stored at -80 °C. Staining used CD3-PerCP (BW264/56), CD4-APC (RPA-T4), CD45RO-PE (UCHT1) and CD8-Pacific Orange (3B5) antibodies, with Sytox blue excluding non-viable cells.

Genomic DNA was extracted from sorted cells with the Quick-DNA Microprep Kit. Amplification of TCRbeta DNA was done with the immunoSEQ hsTCRbeta kit, following the protocol from the manufacturer. An Illumina MiSeq instrument was used to sequence the TCRbeta libraries. The authors' pipeline ran thus. Once out-of-frame sequences had been removed, 2,204,828 distinct TCRbeta sequences were left, which works out to an average of around 73,000 per individual. Two values were used to score each individual: the count of 164 previously reported CMV-associated TCRbeta sequences and the total count of productive distinct TCRbeta sequences. A beta-binomial model was reimplemented in Python, and scikit-learn random forests with default parameters were trained on US cohort data. Classifier performance on the Belgian cohort was reported as the median AUC with percentile confidence intervals calculated over 10,000 bootstrap iterations. This immuneACCESS table, as held by TCRdb, lists in-frame sequences with V and J called but not all clones. Of the missing ones, under half trace to an unresolved V gene in checked studies; the others have no known cause. V, J and clone size are taken as reported in that table, and D and trimming were inferred from the DNA itself. The sample table records approximately 61,000 clones; approximately 78% of these occur just once. The ten most abundant clones make up roughly 0.9% of the sample.

Sequencing was performed on memory CD4+ T cells from blood. The clonotype comes from an adult in good health and CMV-seronegative. Recombination linked TRBV6-5 to TRBJ2-3; the D element might be TRBD1 or TRBD2, as each aligns at 5 bases. Read as DNA, the sequence is TGTGCCAGCAGTTACCTTGGGACCAGCCCAGATACGCAGTATTTT. This codes for CASSYLGTSPDTQYF.